The following is a T cell receptor beta chain sequence with its context. What it binds is unknown. These data are taken from a study of T-cell reconstitution after alpha-beta-depleted transplantation in children. Unique molecular identifiers were incorporated when the TCRbeta library was constructed. TCRdb reanalysed the PCR reads using MiXCR and keeps one entry per CDR3 protein. Of around 700,000 distinct CDR3 sequences listed, 13% are singletons. Study results and caveats: From surviving recipient T cells and thymic progenitors came the high day-60 TCRbeta diversity observed in some patients. Newly produced T cells mostly accounted for T-cell counts and diversity one year post-transplant. Several hundred expanded graft clones reportedly supplied alpha-beta T cells about two months after transplant.

The CDR3 totals 14 residues. Germline loops: CDR1 SEHNR, CDR2 FQNEAQ (reference sequence). Deletions cut 5 bases from V and 4 bases from J, with 14 bases between. The sample here was PBMCs, taken before TCRalphabeta/CD19-depleted stem cell transplant. This sequence originates from a girl aged 2 to 10 with congenital amegakaryocytic thrombocytopenia, due to receive a stem cell transplant. V and J are TRBV7-9 and TRBJ1-1; D is undetermined. In DNA form, the CDR3 reads TGTGCCAGCAGCCCAAGCCCTCGGTCCACTGAAGCTTTCTTT. The encoded protein is CASSPSPRSTEAFF.